Shown below are 30 T cell receptor beta chains from a single sample sequenced in a study of T cell clonotyping in hematopoietic cell transplantation. Some clones are missing from TCRdb's copy, which holds only in-frame ones; the method was immunoSEQ multiplex PCR. The repertoire has about 27,000 clones, less than 75% of them found once; the top ten carry about 5.9%. Time point defined: recipient sample about 28 days before transplant, after cytoreduction. The starting material was peripheral blood mononuclear cells, obtained before stem cell transplant. All receptors come from a man aged 50-60 years with myelodysplastic syndrome. Some clones in this sample may be carry-over from other donors' samples.

V gene TRBV11-3 combines with J gene TRBJ1-2, with D unclear. Trimming removed 3 bases from V and 2 bases from J, with 7 bases in between. From germline, CDR1 is SGHNT and CDR2 YENEEA. The CDR3 is 13 residues long. The CDR3 sequence: CASSFRGNYGYTF. The DNA of the CDR3 is TGTGCCAGCAGCTTCCGGGGAAACTATGGCTACACCTTC.

J is TRBJ2-7 and V is TRBV30; TRBD2 matches at 8 bases. The CDR3 length is 15 residues. V was clipped by 7 bases and J by 0 bases; unmatched bases: 11. CDR1 GTSNPN and CDR2 SVGIG come from the germline V gene (reference sequence). The CDR3 protein is CASSGGPRSSYEQYF. The CDR3 DNA is TGTGCCTCCAGCGGGGGCCCCCGAAGCTCCTACGAGCAGTACTTC. Complete variable domain (other parts from reference TRBV30 and TRBJ2-7): SQTIHQWPATLVQPVGSPLSLECTVEGTSNPNLYWYRQAAGRGLQLLFYSVGIGQISSEVPQNLSASRPQDRQFILSSKKLLLSDSGFYLCASSGGPRSSYEQYFGPGTRLTVT.

This clone was recorded only once. The chain couples TRBV27 to TRBJ2-7, with 7 bases fitting TRBD2. CDR1 is MNHEY, CDR2 SMNVEV, per germline (reference sequence). Losses at the gene ends were 7 bases for V and 3 bases for J; bases not matched to a gene: 0. The CDR3 consists of 11 residues. CDR3 region: CASKRGYEQYF. The CDR3, as DNA: TGTGCCAGCAAGCGGGGCTACGAGCAGTACTTC.

The genes are TRBV7-6 and TRBJ1-4, with D possibly being TRBD1 (5 bases). Germline assignment: CDR1 SGHVS and CDR2 FNYEAQ. Trimming took off 5 bases at V and 4 bases at J, with 14 bases between the two ends. The CDR3 runs to 15 residues. The chain's CDR3 is CASSAESGLNEKLFF. CDR3 DNA sequence: TGTGCCAGCAGCGCCGAGTCGGGGCTTAATGAAAAACTGTTTTTT.

This chain links TRBV29-1 with TRBJ1-1; 7 bases match TRBD1. V trimming: 4 bases; J trimming: 4 bases; junction bases outside the gene matches: 12. The germline V gene has CDR1 SQVTM and CDR2 ANQGSEA. The CDR3 has 15 residues. The CDR3 nucleotides are TGCAGCGTTGTAAGGGGAGGGGGCGCGGGCACTGAAGCTTTCTTT. Residues: CSVVRGGGAGTEAFF.

This clone was picked up a small number of times. This sequence joins TRBV9 and TRBJ2-5; D perhaps matches TRBD2 (6 bases). Germline lookup yields CDR1 SGDLS and CDR2 YYNGEE. The V end lost 3 bases, the J end lost 5 bases, and 11 bases lay between the germline ends. This CDR3 is 13 amino acids long. The CDR3 DNA reads TGTGCCAGCAGCGGCAGTGGGGGGGAGACCCAGTACTTC. Its translation is CASSGSGGETQYF.

This clone was observed a handful of times. The chain recombines TRBV28 with TRBJ1-1, with D possibly matching TRBD1 (5 bases). V was clipped by 3 bases and J by 9 bases, with 11 bases between them. Germline values: CDR1 MDHEN, CDR2 SYDVKM. The CDR3 loop spans 12 amino acids. CDR3 in amino acids: CASSFGDRQAFF. Here the CDR3 DNA reads TGTGCCAGCAGTTTCGGGGACCGGCAAGCTTTCTTT. The variable domain in full, completed from reference TRBV28 and TRBJ1-1, reads DVKVTQSSRYLVKRTGEKVFLECVQDMDHENMFWYRQDPGLGLRLIYFSYDVKMKEKGDIPEGYSVSREKKERFSLILESASTNQTSMYLCASSFGDRQAFFGQGTRLTVV.

The J gene is TRBJ2-5, the V gene TRBV5-1; tentatively, D is TRBD1 (5 bases). V was cut by 0 bases and J by 9 bases, with 6 bases left in between. This CDR3 is 11 amino acids long. Germline V gene lookup returns CDR1 SGHRS and CDR2 YFSETQ. The CDR3 loop is CASSLEGAQYF. The CDR3 DNA reads TGCGCCAGCAGCTTGGAAGGGGCCCAGTACTTC. Supplemented by reference TRBV5-1 and TRBJ2-5, the full variable domain reads KAGVTQTPRYLIKTRGQQVTLSCSPISGHRSVSWYQQTPGQGLQFLFEYFSETQRNKGNFPGRFSGRQFSNSRSEMNVSTLELGDSALYLCASSLEGAQYFGPGTRLLVL.

The chain recombines TRBV7-8 with TRBJ2-2; TRBD1 agrees at 11 bases. This CDR3 region has 19 residues. Germline-derived CDR1 and CDR2 are SGHVS and FQNEAQ. Trimming took 1 base from V and 6 from J; bases not matched to a gene: 13. The CDR3 reads CASSLVRDRGLVNPGELFF. In DNA form, the CDR3 reads TGTGCCAGCAGCTTAGTCCGGGACAGGGGGTTGGTTAATCCCGGGGAGCTGTTTTTT. The variable domain in full, with the rest retrieved from reference TRBV7-8 and TRBJ2-2, is GAGVSQSPRYKVAKRGQDVALRCDPISGHVSLFWYQQALGQGPEFLTYFQNEAQLDKSGLPSDRFFAERPEGSVSTLKIQRTQQEDSAVYLCASSLVRDRGLVNPGELFFGEGSRLTVL.

The J gene is TRBJ2-1, the V gene TRBV30, with 9 bases identical to TRBD2. This CDR3 is built from 13 residues. The V and J ends lost 0 bases and 12 bases, in that order; junction bases with no gene match: 6. The germline gives CDR1 GTSNPN, CDR2 SVGIG (reference sequence). CDR3 amino acids: CAWSVTSGEGQFF. For the CDR3, the DNA is TGTGCCTGGAGTGTGACTAGCGGAGAGGGGCAGTTCTTC.

The V gene is TRBV2, the J gene TRBJ1-5, with D unresolved. Germline loops: CDR1 SNHLY, CDR2 FYNNEI. The CDR3 loop spans 14 amino acids. V shed 10 bases and J shed 2 bases, with 15 bases lying between them. CDR3 protein: CAIPTAEGNQPQHF. As DNA, the CDR3 is TGTGCCATCCCGACTGCGGAGGGCAATCAGCCCCAGCATTTT. Full variable domain (remainder filled in from reference TRBV2 and TRBJ1-5): EPEVTQTPSHQVTQMGQEVILRCVPISNHLYFYWYRQILGQKVEFLVSFYNNEISEKSEIFDDQFSVERPDGSNFTLKIRSTKLEDSAMYFCAIPTAEGNQPQHFGDGTRLSIL.

The chain combines TRBV6-5 with TRBJ1-1; D remains unclear. The V end was cut by 2 bases, the J end by 4 bases, with 11 bases between. Looked up from germline, CDR1 is MNHEY and CDR2 is SVGAGI. The CDR3 extends over 14 amino acids. The CDR3 coding sequence is TGTGCCAGCAGTTACACCACGGGCCCCACTGAAGCTTTCTTT. Translation: CASSYTTGPTEAFF.

The V call is TRBV30, the J call TRBJ1-5; no firm D call. Germline CDR1 is GTSNPN and CDR2 is SVGIG (reference sequence). The CDR3 loop spans 13 amino acids. V was trimmed by 0 bases and J by 5 bases, leaving 8 bases between them. The CDR3 DNA reads TGTGCCTGGAGTGTCGGCGGAGATCAGCCCCAGCATTTT. Its protein is CAWSVGGDQPQHF.

This clone appeared once. The chain joins TRBV29-1 to TRBJ1-2; D ambiguous. This CDR3 has 12 amino acids. V gave up 6 bases and J gave up 4 bases, with 12 bases separating them. The germline V gene has CDR1 SQVTM and CDR2 ANQGSEA. The CDR3 DNA is TGCAGCGTCCAACACCGGAGCTATGGCTACACCTTC. Amino acids: CSVQHRSYGYTF.

The chain joins TRBV7-6 to TRBJ1-1; TRBD1 is a possible D gene (6 bases). Per germline, CDR1 SGHVS and CDR2 FNYEAQ. CDR3 length: 15 amino acids. V lost 2 bases to trimming and J lost 1 base, with 11 bases between them. CDR3 residues: CASSLSGAPNTEAFF. CDR3 nucleotide sequence: TGTGCCAGCAGCTTATCGGGGGCCCCGAACACTGAAGCTTTCTTT.

This chain uses TRBV5-8 with TRBJ1-2; D not resolved. CDR3 length equals 15 residues. V dropped 2 bases and J dropped 5 bases, with 16 bases sitting between them. Germline lookup yields CDR1 SGHTS and CDR2 YDEGEE. The CDR3 DNA reads as TGTGCCAGCAGCTTCCCTAGGTTGGCGGGGTATGGCTACACCTTC. It specifies CASSFPRLAGYGYTF.

The chain employs TRBV29-1 and TRBJ2-7, with D maybe TRBD1 (7 bases). The CDR3 is 13 residues long. V lost 4 bases and J lost 0, with 10 bases in between. The germline V gene has CDR1 SQVTM and CDR2 ANQGSEA. The DNA for the CDR3 is TGCAGCGTTGGGAGGGACAGCTCCTACGAGCAGTACTTC. Its translation: CSVGRDSSYEQYF.

V is TRBV27 and J is TRBJ1-4; D remains ambiguous. Trimming shortened V by 5 bases and J by 8 bases, and 15 bases separated the two germline ends. The germline V gene has CDR1 MNHEY and CDR2 SMNVEV (reference sequence). The CDR3 has 14 residues. CDR3 protein: CASSTSRPGEKLFF. DNA of the CDR3: TGTGCCAGCAGTACCTCGAGGCCGGGGGAAAAACTGTTTTTT.

This clone was observed a handful of times. The V gene is TRBV30, the J gene TRBJ1-5; maybe TRBD1 (5 bases). CDR3 length: 12 residues. V lost 5 bases and J 4 bases, leaving 9 bases between the germline ends. Germline lookup yields CDR1 GTSNPN and CDR2 SVGIG (reference sequence). CDR3 coding DNA: TGTGCCTGGGGACACGCAAATCAGCCCCAGCATTTT. Amino acids: CAWGHANQPQHF.

CDR3 amino acids: CASRPGTGIYEQYF. As DNA, the CDR3 is TGTGCCAGCAGACCCGGGACAGGAATCTACGAGCAGTACTTC. The rearrangement joins TRBV6-5 to TRBJ2-7; 8 nucleotides match TRBD1. J was trimmed by 3 bases and V by 6 bases; bases with no gene match: 7. Germline V lookup: CDR1 MNHEY, CDR2 SVGAGI. This CDR3 spans 14 amino acids.

The V and J genes are TRBV28 and TRBJ1-6; no clear D. Trimming removed 1 base at V and 13 bases at J, with 8 bases between. The CDR3 is 12 amino acids. Germline CDR1 MDHEN, CDR2 SYDVKM. The CDR3, as DNA: TGTGCCAGCAGTTTATCGGAGGGCCCCCTCCACTTT. Its protein is CASSLSEGPLHF.

V usage is TRBV28 and J usage is TRBJ2-2; D may be TRBD1 or TRBD2 (5 bases each). The germline V gene encodes CDR1 MDHEN and CDR2 SYDVKM. V was shortened by 3 bases and J by 6 bases, with 8 bases between the two germline ends. The CDR3 has 13 amino acids. The CDR3 here is CASSLVGAGELFF. The CDR3 DNA sequence: TGTGCCAGCAGTTTGGTGGGGGCCGGGGAGCTGTTTTTT.

The rearrangement uses TRBV6-1 and TRBJ2-6; D gene ambiguous. CDR1 MNHNS and CDR2 SASEGT come from the germline V gene. The CDR3 consists of 15 residues. The germline V and J ends were trimmed by 1 base and 0 bases, with 4 bases remaining between them. The CDR3 DNA follows: TGTGCCAGCAGTGAAGGTAACTCTGGGGCCAACGTCCTGACTTTC. It encodes CASSEGNSGANVLTF.

The V call is TRBV6-5, the J call TRBJ1-1; 9 bases are a match to TRBD1. J gave up 4 bases and V 5 bases, and 2 bases lay outside the gene matches. The length of the CDR3 is 13 residues. CDR1 is MNHEY, CDR2 SVGAGI, per germline. Here the CDR3 DNA reads TGTGCCAGCAGTGCACAGGGGGCCACTGAAGCTTTCTTT. It specifies CASSAQGATEAFF.

The rearrangement joins TRBV10-3 to TRBJ2-7, with D unresolved. Germline values: CDR1 ENHRY, CDR2 SYGVKD. This CDR3 has 13 amino acids. V was cut by 4 bases and J by 2 bases, with 9 bases left in between. CDR3 in amino acids: CAISVRGTYEQYF. The CDR3 nucleotides read TGTGCCATCAGTGTTCGTGGAACCTACGAGCAGTACTTC.

This clone showed up just once. The rearrangement links TRBV30 to TRBJ1-3; D ambiguous. The V and J ends lost 1 base and 9 bases respectively, with 10 bases between them. Germline CDR1 GTSNPN, CDR2 SVGIG (reference sequence). This CDR3 is built from 12 residues. The CDR3 coding sequence is TGTGCCTGGAGTGGGCGTGGGGTCACCATATATTTT. Amino acid sequence: CAWSGRGVTIYF.

The chain recombines TRBV9 with TRBJ1-6, with D perhaps TRBD1 (5 bases). Germline V gives CDR1 SGDLS, CDR2 YYNGEE. V lost 7 bases to trimming and J lost 2 bases, with 7 bases between them. The CDR3 length is 13 residues. The CDR3 is CASGTAYNSPLHF. The CDR3 DNA reads as TGTGCCAGCGGGACTGCCTATAATTCACCCCTCCACTTT.

V and J are TRBV9 and TRBJ1-3; TRBD1 matches at 7 bases. With 0 bases clipped from V and 4 bases from J, the junction kept 7 bases outside the gene matches. This CDR3 is built from 16 residues. Germline-derived CDR1 and CDR2 are SGDLS and YYNGEE. CDR3 coding DNA: TGTGCCAGCAGCGTAGACACAGGGGATCTCGGAAACACCATATATTTT. Residues: CASSVDTGDLGNTIYF.

This chain links TRBV7-2 with TRBJ2-3, with TRBD2 as a possible D gene (6 bases). The CDR3 is 14 amino acids. V was cut by 8 bases and J by 3 bases, with 15 bases left in between. Per germline, CDR1 SGHTA and CDR2 FQGNSA. The CDR3 loop is CASPGGEWTDTQYF. Written as DNA, the CDR3 is TGTGCCAGCCCCGGAGGGGAATGGACAGATACGCAGTATTTT.

The chain carries TRBV6-5 and TRBJ1-5, with D maybe TRBD1 (5 bases). The CDR3 totals 13 residues. The germline CDR1 and CDR2 sequences are MNHEY and SVGAGI. Deletions cut 4 bases from V and 7 bases from J, with 11 bases between. The CDR3 is CASSLNRWQPQHF. DNA of the CDR3: TGTGCCAGCAGTTTGAACAGGTGGCAGCCCCAGCATTTT.